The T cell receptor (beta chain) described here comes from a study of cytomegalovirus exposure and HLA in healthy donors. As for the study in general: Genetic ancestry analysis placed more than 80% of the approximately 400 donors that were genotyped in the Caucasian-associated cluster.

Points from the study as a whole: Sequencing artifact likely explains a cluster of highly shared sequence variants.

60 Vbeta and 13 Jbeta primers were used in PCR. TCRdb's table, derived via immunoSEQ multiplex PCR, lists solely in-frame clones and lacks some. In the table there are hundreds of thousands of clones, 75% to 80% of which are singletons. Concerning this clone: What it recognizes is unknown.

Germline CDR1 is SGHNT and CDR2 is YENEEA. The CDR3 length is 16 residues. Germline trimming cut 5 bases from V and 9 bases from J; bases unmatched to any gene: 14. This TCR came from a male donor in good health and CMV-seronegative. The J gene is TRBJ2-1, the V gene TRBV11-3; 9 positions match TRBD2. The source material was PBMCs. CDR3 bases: TGTGCCAGCAGCCACCCCCGAGCGGGGGGCCCCGGTGAGCAGTTCTTC. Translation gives CASSHPRAGGPGEQFF.